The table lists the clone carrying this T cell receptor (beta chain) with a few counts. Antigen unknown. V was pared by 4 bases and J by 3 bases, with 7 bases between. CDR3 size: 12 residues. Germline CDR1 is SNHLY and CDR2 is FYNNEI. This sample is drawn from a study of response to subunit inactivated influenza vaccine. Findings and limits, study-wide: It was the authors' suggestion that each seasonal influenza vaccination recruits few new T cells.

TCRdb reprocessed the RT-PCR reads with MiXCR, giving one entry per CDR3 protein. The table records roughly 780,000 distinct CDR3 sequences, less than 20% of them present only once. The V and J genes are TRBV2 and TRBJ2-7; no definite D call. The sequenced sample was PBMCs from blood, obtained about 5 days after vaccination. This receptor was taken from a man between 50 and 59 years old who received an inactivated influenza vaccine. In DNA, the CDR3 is TGTGCCAGCAGTGGCTTGCTCTACGAGCAGTACTTC. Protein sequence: CASSGLLYEQYF.